This T cell receptor beta chain was observed in a study of blood T cell repertoires in COVID-19. CDR1 is MNHEY and CDR2 is SMNVEV in the germline V gene (reference sequence). The V end was cut by 2 bases, the J end by 5 bases, with 16 bases between. The CDR3 loop spans 15 amino acids. Here immunoSEQ multiplex PCR was the method, and the copy in TCRdb shows in-frame clones only, minus some. The profile covers 250,000 to 300,000 clones, with roughly 87% appearing a single time and 0.75% to 1% taken by the ten largest. This chain uses TRBV27 with TRBJ2-7, with a tentative D call TRBD2 (7 bases). Sequencing was carried out using PBMCs or T cells enriched from blood (not recorded which). The clonotype comes from a woman under 40 who had recovered from COVID-19. This CDR3 reads CASSLIQGGPNEQYF. As DNA, the CDR3 is TGTGCCAGCAGTTTAATACAGGGAGGGCCCAACGAGCAGTACTTC.